This passage covers 14 T cell receptor beta chains from one sample sequenced in a study of blood T cell dynamics during melanoma immunotherapy. Method: immunoSEQ multiplex PCR; TCRdb's copy keeps in-frame clones and lacks some. Of 15,000 to 20,000 clones in the sample, roughly 92% were seen once. Time point: pre-treatment baseline. The sample in question was blood, obtained from a patient treated with checkpoint blockade. These receptors were obtained from a human donor with melanoma.

The chain has TRBV5-8 and TRBJ2-7; D ambiguous. Germline V gene sequence: CDR1 SGHTS, CDR2 YDEGEE. V shed 0 bases and J shed 4 bases, with 2 bases lying between them. CDR3 size: 11 residues. CDR3 region: CASSLGYEQYF. In nucleotides, the CDR3 is TGTGCCAGCAGCTTGGGTTACGAGCAGTACTTC. The variable domain in full, completed from reference TRBV5-8 and TRBJ2-7, reads EAGVTQSPTHLIKTRGQQATLRCSPISGHTSVYWYQQALGLGLQFLLWYDEGEERNRGNFPPRFSGRQFPNYSSELNVNALELEDSALYLCASSLGYEQYFGPGTRLTVT.

This chain links TRBV28 with TRBJ1-2; D gene unclear. Per the germline V gene, CDR1 is MDHEN and CDR2 is SYDVKM. This CDR3 comprises 14 residues. The germline V and J ends were trimmed by 8 bases and 0 bases, with 13 bases remaining between them. The CDR3 DNA reads as TGTGCCAGCCGCCGGGCAGGATCTAACTATGGCTACACCTTC. This gives the protein CASRRAGSNYGYTF.

This sequence joins TRBV2 and TRBJ2-7, with D possibly matching TRBD1 (6 bases). The CDR3 is 13 residues long. Trimming removed 8 bases from V and 2 bases from J, with 13 bases in between. Germline V CDR1 and CDR2: SNHLY, FYNNEI. Written as DNA, the CDR3 is TGTGCCAGCTCGAGGGACACTGCCTACGAGCAGTACTTC. Protein product: CASSRDTAYEQYF.

This chain joins TRBV11-2 and TRBJ2-1, with 10 positions matching TRBD2. The CDR3 covers 16 residues. V lost 8 bases, J lost 10 bases, and 17 bases stayed unmatched. Looked up from germline, CDR1 is SGHAT and CDR2 is FQNNGV. The CDR3 protein is CASGPSAASGRNEQFF. CDR3 coding DNA: TGTGCCAGCGGTCCCTCCGCGGCTAGCGGGAGAAACGAGCAGTTCTTC.

The chain uses TRBV10-3 and TRBJ1-1; D call uncertain. The germline V gene has CDR1 ENHRY and CDR2 SYGVKD. V lost 4 bases to trimming and J lost 1 base, with 16 bases between them. CDR3 length equals 16 residues. The CDR3 DNA is TGTGCCATCAGTGGACCCCTCTCGGGAGGGAACACTGAAGCTTTCTTT. As protein: CAISGPLSGGNTEAFF.

The chain joins TRBV30 to TRBJ2-7, with D tentatively TRBD2 (6 bases). V lost 2 bases to trimming and J lost 6 bases, with 14 bases between them. Germline-derived CDR1 and CDR2 are GTSNPN and SVGIG (reference sequence). The CDR3 is 13 residues long. This CDR3 reads CAWSQSGRSEQYF. As DNA, the CDR3 is TGTGCCTGGAGTCAGTCGGGGAGGTCCGAGCAGTACTTC.

The gene calls are TRBV5-1 and TRBJ2-5; TRBD1 matches 9 bases. Germline trimming cut 3 bases from V and 1 base from J; bases unmatched to any gene: 4. CDR1 is SGHRS and CDR2 is YFSETQ in the germline V gene. The CDR3 runs to 15 residues. The CDR3 spells CASSSTGGTQETQYF. In DNA form, the CDR3 reads TGCGCCAGCAGCTCGACAGGGGGTACCCAAGAGACCCAGTACTTC. Supplemented by reference TRBV5-1 and TRBJ2-5, the full variable domain reads KAGVTQTPRYLIKTRGQQVTLSCSPISGHRSVSWYQQTPGQGLQFLFEYFSETQRNKGNFPGRFSGRQFSNSRSEMNVSTLELGDSALYLCASSSTGGTQETQYFGPGTRLLVL.

V usage is TRBV19 and J usage is TRBJ2-5, with a possible D match to TRBD1 (7 bases). The germline V gene encodes CDR1 LNHDA and CDR2 SQIVND (reference sequence). This CDR3 has 15 residues. V was clipped by 5 bases and J by 5 bases, with 18 bases between them. The CDR3 sequence is CASSPGQRADETQYF. The CDR3 DNA reads TGTGCCAGTAGTCCGGGACAGCGGGCTGATGAGACCCAGTACTTC.

The chain couples TRBV5-1 to TRBJ2-3; 8 bases match TRBD2. Germline V gene sequence: CDR1 SGHRS, CDR2 YFSETQ. The CDR3 spans 16 residues. Trimming cost V 0 bases and J 0 bases; bases outside gene matches: 3. CDR3 DNA sequence: TGCGCCAGCAGCTTGGTTAGCGGGGCTAGCACAGATACGCAGTATTTT. Translation gives CASSLVSGASTDTQYF.

This chain uses TRBV10-3 with TRBJ2-3; no clear D. This CDR3 region has 10 residues. Germline V lookup: CDR1 ENHRY, CDR2 SYGVKD. Trimming pared 8 bases from V and 4 bases from J, leaving 4 bases between. DNA for the CDR3: TGTGCCATCCTCGCAGATACGCAGTATTTT. Translation gives CAILADTQYF.

V is TRBV7-2 and J is TRBJ2-4; 7 nucleotides match TRBD2. This CDR3 has 15 residues. Unmatched junction bases numbered 7, after V lost 5 bases and J lost 3 bases. The germline V gene has CDR1 SGHTA and CDR2 FQGNSA. The CDR3 bases are TGTGCCAGCAGCCCCAGCCTAGCGGACAAAAACATTCAGTACTTC. Residues: CASSPSLADKNIQYF.

The chain links TRBV28 to TRBJ1-1, with D tentatively TRBD1 (6 bases). Germline values: CDR1 MDHEN, CDR2 SYDVKM. V was clipped by 4 bases and J by 3 bases, with 15 bases between them. The CDR3 totals 15 residues. CDR3 sequence reads: CASSYPGESDTEAFF. The CDR3 DNA follows: TGTGCCAGCAGTTACCCAGGGGAGTCGGACACTGAAGCTTTCTTT.

The genes are TRBV19 and TRBJ1-5; no firm D call. CDR1 and CDR2 (germline): LNHDA, SQIVND (reference sequence). This CDR3 has 16 amino acids. Trimming removed 5 bases at V and 0 bases at J, with 14 bases between. The CDR3 is CASSPLQWFSNQPQHF. The CDR3 DNA follows: TGTGCCAGTAGTCCCCTCCAGTGGTTTAGCAATCAGCCCCAGCATTTT.

The chain employs TRBV5-1 and TRBJ1-1; D might be TRBD1 (5 bases). V shed 1 base and J shed 2 bases, with 9 bases lying between them. The CDR3 length is 14 residues. CDR1 and CDR2 from the germline V gene are SGHRS and YFSETQ. CDR3 nucleotide sequence: TGCGCCAGCAGCTTGAGTGGGGCTAACACTGAAGCTTTCTTT. This sequence encodes CASSLSGANTEAFF. Full variable domain (remainder filled in from reference TRBV5-1 and TRBJ1-1): KAGVTQTPRYLIKTRGQQVTLSCSPISGHRSVSWYQQTPGQGLQFLFEYFSETQRNKGNFPGRFSGRQFSNSRSEMNVSTLELGDSALYLCASSLSGANTEAFFGQGTRLTVV.